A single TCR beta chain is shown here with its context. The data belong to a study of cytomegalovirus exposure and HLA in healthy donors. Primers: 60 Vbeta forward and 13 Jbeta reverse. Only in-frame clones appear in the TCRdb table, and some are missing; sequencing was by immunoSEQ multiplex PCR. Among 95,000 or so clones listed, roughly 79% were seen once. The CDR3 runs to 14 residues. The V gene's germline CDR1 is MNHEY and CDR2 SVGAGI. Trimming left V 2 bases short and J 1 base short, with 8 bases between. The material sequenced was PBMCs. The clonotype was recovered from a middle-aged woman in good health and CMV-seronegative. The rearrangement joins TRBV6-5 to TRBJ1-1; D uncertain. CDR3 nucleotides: TGTGCCAGCAGTTACACTCAAAGGAACACTGAAGCTTTCTTT. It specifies CASSYTQRNTEAFF.